This TCR beta chain was recorded in a study of shared clonotypes between healthy human individuals. Regarding the study as a whole: Clonotype sharing across donors was expected to vary with sequencing depth.

CDR1 SGHTA and CDR2 FQGTGA come from the germline V gene. The CDR3 runs 13 residues. V was cut by 1 base and J by 6 bases, with 6 bases left in between. Every contributor of samples was a Caucasian grown-up residing in Nashville, Tennessee. PCR replicates from unsorted PBMC used around 320 ng DNA, and this amount was some 30,000 T cell genomes. As processed by the authors: ImmunoSEQ only sent back junction sequences with no quality scores, so filtering was done differently. Only in-frame clones appear in the TCRdb table, and some are missing; sequencing was by immunoSEQ multiplex PCR. V, J and clone size are taken as reported in that table, and D and trimming were inferred from the DNA itself. The sample contains 400,000 to 600,000 clones, 60% to 80% of which appear only once. Notes on this clone: Antigen specificity is unknown.

Source material: PBMCs. The chain has TRBV7-3 and TRBJ2-2; D unclear. The TCR sequence derives from a woman in her 40s in good health. Some clones in this sample may be carry-over from other donors' samples. The CDR3 sequence is CASSLIVPGELFF. In DNA, the CDR3 is TGTGCCAGCAGCTTAATTGTTCCCGGGGAGCTGTTTTTT.